This TCR beta chain was identified in a study of T-cell reconstitution after alpha-beta-depleted transplantation in children. For TCRbeta, the library was prepared with unique molecular identifiers. Via MiXCR, TCRdb re-called the PCR reads, giving one row per CDR3 protein. The sample consists of hundreds of thousands of distinct CDR3 sequences, around 13% of them appearing once. Germline values: CDR1 MNHEY, CDR2 SVGEGT. The CDR3 is 11 residues long. Deletions cut 4 bases from V and 8 bases from J, with 6 bases between. This specimen was PBMCs from the stem cell graft donor, taken from the stem cell graft. The sequence came from a human donor who donated a stem cell graft to a child with acute lymphoblastic leukemia. The chain employs TRBV6-2 or TRBV6-3 and TRBJ2-1; no firm D call. The CDR3 is CASSSWDEQFF. Written as DNA, the CDR3 is TGTGCCAGCAGTTCATGGGATGAGCAGTTCTTC.